The clone carrying this T cell receptor beta chain came up many times. The TCR library protocol attached unique molecular identifiers to the individual cDNA molecules. TCRdb re-called the 5' RACE reads through MiXCR, storing one row per CDR3 protein. The sample has roughly 34,000 distinct CDR3 sequences; roughly 4.5% are singletons. This specimen belongs to a study of early T cells in non-severe SARS-CoV-2 infection. The clonotype comes from an adult who was a healthcare worker with PCR-confirmed SARS-CoV-2 infection or an uninfected control (not recorded which). Sequences were obtained from whole blood.

CDR3 amino acids: CASSLSFGNEQFF. The DNA of the CDR3 is TGTGCCAGCAGCTTATCCTTTGGAAATGAGCAGTTCTTC. The V call is TRBV7-2, the J call TRBJ2-1; D is unresolved. The V end lost 2 bases, the J end lost 7 bases, and 9 bases lay between the germline ends. The CDR3 runs 13 residues. The germline V gene has CDR1 SGHTA and CDR2 FQGNSA.